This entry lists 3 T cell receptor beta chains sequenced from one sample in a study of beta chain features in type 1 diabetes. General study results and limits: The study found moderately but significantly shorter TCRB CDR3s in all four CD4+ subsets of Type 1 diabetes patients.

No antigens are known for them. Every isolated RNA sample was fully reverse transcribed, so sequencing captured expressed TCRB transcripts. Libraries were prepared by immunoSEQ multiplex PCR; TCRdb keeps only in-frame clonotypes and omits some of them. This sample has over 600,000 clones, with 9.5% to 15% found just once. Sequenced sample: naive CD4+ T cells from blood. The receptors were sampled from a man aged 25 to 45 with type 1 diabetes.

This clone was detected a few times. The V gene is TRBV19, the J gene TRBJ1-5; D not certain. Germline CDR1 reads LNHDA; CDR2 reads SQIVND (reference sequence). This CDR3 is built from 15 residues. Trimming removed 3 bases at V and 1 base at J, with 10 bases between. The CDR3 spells CASSIALGSNQPQHF. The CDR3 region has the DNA TGTGCCAGTAGTATCGCATTGGGAAGCAATCAGCCCCAGCATTTT.

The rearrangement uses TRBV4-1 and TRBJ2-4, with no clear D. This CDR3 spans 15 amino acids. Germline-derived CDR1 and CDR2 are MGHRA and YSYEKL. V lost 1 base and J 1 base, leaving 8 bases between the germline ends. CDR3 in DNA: TGCGCCAGCAGCCAAGTCCCTGCGGCCAAAAACATTCAGTACTTC. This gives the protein CASSQVPAAKNIQYF.

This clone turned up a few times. The CDR3 coding sequence is TGTGCCAGTAGTATGGAACAGGGAACAAACTATGGCTACACCTTC. It codes for CASSMEQGTNYGYTF. This chain links TRBV19 with TRBJ1-2; perhaps TRBD1 as D (6 bases). V dropped 3 bases and J dropped 2 bases, with 13 bases sitting between them. The CDR3 covers 15 residues. The germline CDR1 and CDR2 sequences are LNHDA and SQIVND (reference sequence).